This T cell receptor (beta chain) was recorded in a study of PD-L1 blockade in urothelial cancer. Study background: Patients previously received 0 to 3 chemotherapy regimens.

This CDR3 spans 16 amino acids. V lost 0 bases, J lost 8 bases, and 17 bases lay in between. Germline V CDR1 and CDR2: LGHNT, FRNRAP. Stated time point: peripheral blood 6 weeks after treatment start. The protocol was immunoSEQ multiplex PCR, while the TCRdb copy is restricted to in-frame clones and leaves out a portion. The sample has about 41,000 clones, approximately 84% seen once. This chain links TRBV12-5 with TRBJ2-1, with D possibly being TRBD1 (8 bases). The clonotype comes from a man in his 70s with urothelial cancer. The sequencing here drew on PBMCs, taken around atezolizumab (anti-PD-L1) treatment. The CDR3 DNA sequence: TGTGCTAGTGGTTTGGTACAGGGGGGAGGGTCCCATGAGCAGTTCTTC. Protein product: CASGLVQGGGSHEQFF. Using reference TRBV12-5 and TRBJ2-1 for the parts outside the CDR3, the full variable domain is DARVTQTPRHKVTEMGQEVTMRCQPILGHNTVFWYRQTMMQGLELLAYFRNRAPLDDSGMPKDRFSAEMPDATLATLKIQPSEPRDSAVYFCASGLVQGGGSHEQFFGPGTRLTVL.